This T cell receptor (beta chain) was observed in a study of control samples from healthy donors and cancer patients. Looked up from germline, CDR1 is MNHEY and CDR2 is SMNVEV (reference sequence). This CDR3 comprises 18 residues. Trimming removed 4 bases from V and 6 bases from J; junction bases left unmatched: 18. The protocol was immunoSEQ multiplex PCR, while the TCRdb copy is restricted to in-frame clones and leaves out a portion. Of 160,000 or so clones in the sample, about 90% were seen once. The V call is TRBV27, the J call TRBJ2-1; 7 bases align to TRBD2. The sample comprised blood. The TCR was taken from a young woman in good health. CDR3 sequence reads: CASSYHPAGITSSNEQFF. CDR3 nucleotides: TGTGCCAGCAGTTACCACCCAGCGGGAATCACAAGTAGCAATGAGCAGTTCTTC.